Sequencing of this T cell receptor beta chain was carried out in a study of OX40 agonist ivuxolimab in advanced cancers. For the study at large: At approximately 83% male, the cohort had a mean age of 60 years, ranging from about 20 to 79.

The repertoire was sequenced with immunoSEQ multiplex PCR; TCRdb's copy has only in-frame clones and lacks some. This sample has about 32,000 clones, with over 85% found just once. This clone has only one observation. At one end, the junction sequence differs from germline, possibly due to a read error. CDR1 GTSNPN and CDR2 SVGIG come from the germline V gene (reference sequence). This CDR3 contains 16 residues. The chain couples TRBV30 to TRBJ2-7; weak D call: TRBD1 (5 bases). Sample: CD4+ or CD8+ T cells sorted from blood, taken in a trial of the OX40 agonist ivuxolimab. The sequence was obtained from an adult with an advanced solid tumor such as melanoma, head and neck, liver or kidney cancer. The CDR3 sequence is CAWGVLAPTDSHEQYF. CDR3 DNA sequence: TGTGCCTGGGGTGTACTCGCCCCGACAGACTCCCACGAGCAGTACTTC.